Listed below are T cell receptor beta chains from one sample, sequenced in a study of control samples from healthy donors and cancer patients. The method was immunoSEQ multiplex PCR; TCRdb's version includes in-frame clones alone and lacks a portion of them. The repertoire has 150,000 or so clones, 91% of them found once; the top ten carry 7.1%. Sequenced input: blood. These receptors were collected from a man aged 18 to 30 in good health. Both conserved end residues are part of each CDR3. A D gene is named only where the DNA matches it firmly. Part of the rows lack a size; the others show once, few, many or a class for expanded clones.

V gene: TRBV7-9
D gene: -
J gene: TRBJ1-6
CDR3 length: 13
clone size: once
CDR3 DNA: TGTGCCAGCAGGGGGACGGGAAATTCACCCCTCCACTTT
CDR3 protein: CASRGTGNSPLHF

V gene: TRBV11-3
D gene: TRBD1
J gene: TRBJ1-1
CDR3 length: 15
clone size: -
CDR3 DNA: TGTGCCAGCAGCTCCAGGGACAGTGAGAACACTGAAGCTTTCTTT
CDR3 protein: CASSSRDSENTEAFF

V gene: TRBV7-9
D gene: TRBD1
J gene: TRBJ1-2
CDR3 length: 14
clone size: -
CDR3 DNA: TGTGCCAGCAGCCTCCAGACAGGGGATCGCGGCTACACCTTC
CDR3 protein: CASSLQTGDRGYTF

V gene: TRBV6-2/TRBV6-3
D gene: TRBD1
J gene: TRBJ1-2
CDR3 length: 16
clone size: -
CDR3 DNA: TGTGCCAGCAGTTACGAGAGGACAGGGGGCGAAAATGGCTACACCTTC
CDR3 protein: CASSYERTGGENGYTF

V gene: TRBV7-9
D gene: -
J gene: TRBJ1-1
CDR3 length: 13
clone size: -
CDR3 DNA: TGTGCCAGCAGCTTCTTGACCGGCGCTGAAGCTTTCTTT
CDR3 protein: CASSFLTGAEAFF

V gene: TRBV19
D gene: -
J gene: TRBJ2-5
CDR3 length: 15
clone size: -
CDR3 DNA: TGTGCCAGTAGTATAGGGGCAGGGATCCAAGAGACCCAGTACTTC
CDR3 protein: CASSIGAGIQETQYF

V gene: TRBV5-1
D gene: TRBD1
J gene: TRBJ2-3
CDR3 length: 14
clone size: -
CDR3 DNA: TGCGCCAGCAGACCATGGACAGGCGGAGATACGCAGTATTTT
CDR3 protein: CASRPWTGGDTQYF

V gene: TRBV15
D gene: TRBD1
J gene: TRBJ1-5
CDR3 length: 17
clone size: -
CDR3 DNA: TGTGTCACCAGCACCGGACAGGGGGCGCGTAGCAATCAGCCCCAGCATTTT
CDR3 protein: CVTSTGQGARSNQPQHF

V gene: TRBV7-9
D gene: -
J gene: TRBJ1-6
CDR3 length: 15
clone size: -
CDR3 DNA: TGTGCCAGCAGCTTACATCCCACAAGTAATTCACCCCTCCACTTT
CDR3 protein: CASSLHPTSNSPLHF

V gene: TRBV10-3
D gene: -
J gene: TRBJ2-7
CDR3 length: 13
clone size: -
CDR3 DNA: TGTGCCATCAGACCGGGAGACTCCTACGAGCAGTACTTC
CDR3 protein: CAIRPGDSYEQYF

V gene: TRBV4-3
D gene: TRBD1
J gene: TRBJ2-7
CDR3 length: 14
clone size: -
CDR3 DNA: TGCGCCAGCAGCCCCGGGACAGGGGGCTACGAGCAGTACTTC
CDR3 protein: CASSPGTGGYEQYF

V gene: TRBV19
D gene: TRBD1
J gene: TRBJ1-2
CDR3 length: 13
clone size: -
CDR3 DNA: TGTGCCAGTAGTAGGGACAGGAACTATGGCTACACCTTC
CDR3 protein: CASSRDRNYGYTF

V gene: TRBV4-1
D gene: -
J gene: TRBJ2-7
CDR3 length: 13
clone size: once
CDR3 DNA: TGCGCCAGCAGCCAGCGGTCCCTCTACGAGCAGTACTTC
CDR3 protein: CASSQRSLYEQYF

V gene: TRBV2
D gene: -
J gene: TRBJ2-7
CDR3 length: 12
clone size: -
CDR3 DNA: TGTGCCAGCAGGTATGGGACCACTGAGCAGTACTTC
CDR3 protein: CASRYGTTEQYF

V gene: TRBV7-3
D gene: -
J gene: TRBJ1-1
CDR3 length: 13
clone size: -
CDR3 DNA: TGTGCCAGCAGGGACTGGGAGATGACTGAAGCTTTCTTT
CDR3 protein: CASRDWEMTEAFF

V gene: TRBV5-4
D gene: TRBD1
J gene: TRBJ2-7
CDR3 length: 16
clone size: -
CDR3 DNA: TGTGCCAGCAGCTTGATTGGAGAGGGGGCAAAATACGAGCAGTACTTC
CDR3 protein: CASSLIGEGAKYEQYF

V gene: TRBV6-5
D gene: -
J gene: TRBJ2-7
CDR3 length: 12
clone size: once
CDR3 DNA: TGTGCCAGCAGCCGGACTAACTACGAGCAGTACTTC
CDR3 protein: CASSRTNYEQYF

V gene: TRBV4-1
D gene: TRBD1
J gene: TRBJ1-6
CDR3 length: 17
clone size: once
CDR3 DNA: TGCGCCAGCAGCCAACGAGGTGCGGCAGGGGGCGATTCACCCCTCCACTTT
CDR3 protein: CASSQRGAAGGDSPLHF

V gene: TRBV7-8
D gene: TRBD2
J gene: TRBJ2-2
CDR3 length: 16
clone size: -
CDR3 DNA: TGTGCCAGCAGCTTAGTGCGGGGGAAATTCACCGGGGAGCTGTTTTTT
CDR3 protein: CASSLVRGKFTGELFF

V gene: TRBV30
D gene: -
J gene: TRBJ1-1
CDR3 length: 16
clone size: -
CDR3 DNA: TGTGCCTGGAGTGGTTCGGCAGAAGCTCTGAACACTGAAGCTTTCTTT
CDR3 protein: CAWSGSAEALNTEAFF

V gene: TRBV11-2
D gene: TRBD1
J gene: TRBJ1-2
CDR3 length: 15
clone size: -
CDR3 DNA: TGTGCCAGCAGCCCGGGACAGGGAGATTACTATGGCTACACCTTC
CDR3 protein: CASSPGQGDYYGYTF

V gene: TRBV5-1
D gene: -
J gene: TRBJ1-2
CDR3 length: 13
clone size: -
CDR3 DNA: TGCGCCAGCAGCTTGGGTGGTGACTATGGCTACACCTTC
CDR3 protein: CASSLGGDYGYTF

V gene: TRBV6-4
D gene: TRBD2
J gene: TRBJ2-5
CDR3 length: 15
clone size: -
CDR3 DNA: TGTGCCAGCAGCCGGACTAGCGGGGGGCAAGAGACCCAGTACTTC
CDR3 protein: CASSRTSGGQETQYF

V gene: TRBV7-2
D gene: -
J gene: TRBJ2-5
CDR3 length: 15
clone size: -
CDR3 DNA: TGTGCCAGCAGCTCCCGACGGGGGACCCGGGAGACCCAGTACTTC
CDR3 protein: CASSSRRGTRETQYF

V gene: TRBV6-6
D gene: -
J gene: TRBJ1-5
CDR3 length: 14
clone size: few
CDR3 DNA: TGTGCCAGCAGTAACAGGGTTAGCAATCAGCCCCAGCATTTT
CDR3 protein: CASSNRVSNQPQHF

V gene: TRBV6-6
D gene: -
J gene: TRBJ2-3
CDR3 length: 12
clone size: -
CDR3 DNA: TGTGCCAGCAGTTCCGACCGGGGGACGCAGTATTTT
CDR3 protein: CASSSDRGTQYF

V gene: TRBV28
D gene: -
J gene: TRBJ1-1
CDR3 length: 11
clone size: -
CDR3 DNA: TGTGCCAGCAGTTGGGGTGGTGGAGCTTTCTTT
CDR3 protein: CASSWGGGAFF